One sample yielded the 3 T cell receptor beta chains listed below, sequenced in a study of blood T cell repertoires in COVID-19. Here immunoSEQ multiplex PCR was the method, and the copy in TCRdb shows in-frame clones only, minus some. The sample has about 270,000 clones; roughly 90% are singletons. Sequencing input: peripheral blood. Receptors originate from a woman aged 25-40 years with COVID-19, enrolled during active disease.

This clone occurred a few times. The chain employs TRBV19 and TRBJ2-2; TRBD2 matches 9 bases. After removal of 7 bases from V and 3 bases from J, the junction contained 0 bases not matched to a gene. There are 13 residues in the CDR3. Germline assignment: CDR1 LNHDA and CDR2 SQIVND (reference sequence). The CDR3, as DNA: TGTGCCAGTACTAGCGGGGACACCGGGGAGCTGTTTTTT. Translating it yields CASTSGDTGELFF.

The chain combines TRBV3-1 (or the pseudogene TRBV3-2) with TRBJ1-2; D gene unclear. Germline CDR1 is LGHDT and CDR2 is YNNKEL (reference sequence). This CDR3 contains 11 residues. V gave up 0 bases and J gave up 8 bases, with 4 bases separating them. CDR3 sequence: CASSQDRGYTF. Here the CDR3 DNA reads TGTGCCAGCAGCCAAGATCGGGGCTACACCTTC.

The chain couples TRBV19 to TRBJ1-2, with a weak D call TRBD1 (6 bases). This CDR3 is built from 16 residues. V was cut by 1 base and J by 4 bases, with 16 bases left in between. Germline lookup yields CDR1 LNHDA and CDR2 SQIVND (reference sequence). CDR3 nucleotides: TGTGCCAGTAGTATAGGTGGGACACCAGAGGTCTATGGCTACACCTTC. As protein: CASSIGGTPEVYGYTF.